This T cell receptor beta chain was recovered during a study of cytomegalovirus exposure and HLA in healthy donors. Primers: 60 Vbeta forward and 13 Jbeta reverse. Sequencing was performed with immunoSEQ multiplex PCR; in TCRdb, only in-frame clones are kept and a portion is missing. In the table there are 130,000 to 150,000 clones, 75% to 85% of which are singletons. The TCR originated in a man in his forties in good health and CMV-seronegative. Sequenced: PBMCs.

CDR3 loop: CASSPGRGEQYF. DNA for the CDR3: TGCGCCAGCAGTCCAGGGAGGGGAGAGCAGTACTTC. The chain uses TRBV10-1 and TRBJ2-7; 7 positions agree with TRBD2. The ends lost 5 bases at V and 7 bases at J; junction bases unmatched: 5. From germline, CDR1 is WNHNN and CDR2 SYGVQD (reference sequence). The CDR3 length is 12 residues.